The rows below give T cell receptor beta chains drawn from one sample of a study of blood T cell repertoires in COVID-19. The table came from immunoSEQ multiplex PCR; TCRdb's copy has only in-frame clones and leaves some out. The table records tens of thousands of clones, about 80% of them present only once. The sequencing input was peripheral blood. These receptors were obtained from a woman older than 75 with acute or convalescent COVID-19. The CDR3 runs from the conserved cysteine through the conserved F or W. D genes are given only for firm matches. Clone size is shown for a subset of rows, as once, few, many or a class of expanded clone.

>TRBV6-5|TRBJ2-5|.|TRBD2
CASSYKASGGKETQYF
TGTGCCAGCAGTTATAAGGCTAGCGGGGGTAAAGAGACCCAGTACTTC
>TRBV7-3|TRBJ2-3|many|TRBD2
CASSTAGGSTDTQYF
TGTGCCAGCAGCACCGCGGGGGGTAGCACAGATACGCAGTATTTT
>TRBV6-1|TRBJ1-4|few|.
CASSAGSVGANEKLFF
TGTGCCAGCAGTGCAGGCAGCGTCGGGGCTAATGAAAAACTGTTTTTT
>TRBV5-1|TRBJ1-4|.|.
CASSSGLNIGETNEKLFF
TGCGCCAGCAGCTCGGGACTTAATATAGGGGAAACTAATGAAAAACTGTTTTTT
>TRBV7-8|TRBJ1-1|.|.
CASSPGLYQAFF
TGTGCCAGCAGCCCGGGACTATATCAGGCTTTCTTT
>TRBV7-6|TRBJ1-4|.|.
CASSLYPTRGTNEKLFF
TGTGCCAGCAGCTTATACCCTACCCGGGGGACTAATGAAAAACTGTTTTTT
>TRBV6-5|TRBJ1-4|.|.
CATRTGSSNEKLFF
TGTGCCACCCGAACAGGGTCCTCTAATGAAAAACTGTTTTTT
>TRBV7-2|TRBJ2-7|.|TRBD2
CASSWSGGAYEQYF
TGTGCCAGCAGTTGGAGCGGGGGGGCCTACGAGCAGTACTTC
>TRBV6-1|TRBJ2-7|.|.
CASSEAGGGLSYEQYF
TGTGCCAGCAGTGAAGCTGGGGGGGGCTTATCCTACGAGCAGTACTTC
>TRBV5-1|TRBJ2-1|.|.
CASSSGLNEQFF
TGCGCCAGCAGCTCGGGACTTAATGAGCAGTTCTTC
>TRBV18|TRBJ2-1|.|TRBD2
CASSLGRAGGLNEQFF
TGTGCCAGCTCACTCGGTCGGGCGGGAGGGCTAAATGAGCAGTTCTTC
>TRBV5-1|TRBJ2-1|once|TRBD2
CASSLAGGSAEQFF
TGCGCCAGCAGCTTGGCCGGGGGGAGTGCCGAGCAGTTCTTC
>TRBV3-1/TRBV3-2|TRBJ1-4|.|.
CASSLLAGVGNEKLFF
TGTGCCAGCAGCCTCCTAGCGGGGGTCGGTAATGAAAAACTGTTTTTT
>TRBV11-2|TRBJ2-5|.|TRBD2
CASSGHVAGGPRETQYF
TGTGCCAGCAGCGGTCACGTAGCGGGAGGGCCCCGAGAGACCCAGTACTTC
>TRBV7-3|TRBJ2-2|.|TRBD2
CASSPTRASGGNGELFF
TGTGCCAGCAGCCCAACGAGGGCTAGCGGGGGGAACGGGGAGCTGTTTTTT
>TRBV19|TRBJ1-5|once|.
CASSDTGWRSYNQPQHF
TGTGCCAGTAGCGACACAGGGTGGAGGTCCTACAATCAGCCCCAGCATTTT
>TRBV27|TRBJ1-4|once|.
CASGEVGAIEKLFF
TGTGCCAGCGGCGAGGTGGGGGCCATAGAAAAACTGTTTTTT
>TRBV7-6|TRBJ1-4|.|.
CASSYRPGATNEKLFF
TGTGCCAGCAGCTACCGCCCAGGGGCCACTAATGAAAAACTGTTTTTT